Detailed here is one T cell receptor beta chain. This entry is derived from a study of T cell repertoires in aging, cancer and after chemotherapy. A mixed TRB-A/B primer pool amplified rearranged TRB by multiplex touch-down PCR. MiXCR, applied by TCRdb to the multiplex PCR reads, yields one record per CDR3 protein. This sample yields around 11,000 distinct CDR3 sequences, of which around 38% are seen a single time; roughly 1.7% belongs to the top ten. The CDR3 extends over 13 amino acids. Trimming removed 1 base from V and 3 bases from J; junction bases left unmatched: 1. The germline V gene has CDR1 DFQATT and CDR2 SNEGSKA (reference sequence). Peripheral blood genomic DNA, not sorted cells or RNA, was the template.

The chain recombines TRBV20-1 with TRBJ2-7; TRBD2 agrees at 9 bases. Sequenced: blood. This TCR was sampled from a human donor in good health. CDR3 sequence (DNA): TGCAGTGCTAGAGGGCGGGGGGGCTACGAGCAGTACTTC. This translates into CSARGRGGYEQYF.